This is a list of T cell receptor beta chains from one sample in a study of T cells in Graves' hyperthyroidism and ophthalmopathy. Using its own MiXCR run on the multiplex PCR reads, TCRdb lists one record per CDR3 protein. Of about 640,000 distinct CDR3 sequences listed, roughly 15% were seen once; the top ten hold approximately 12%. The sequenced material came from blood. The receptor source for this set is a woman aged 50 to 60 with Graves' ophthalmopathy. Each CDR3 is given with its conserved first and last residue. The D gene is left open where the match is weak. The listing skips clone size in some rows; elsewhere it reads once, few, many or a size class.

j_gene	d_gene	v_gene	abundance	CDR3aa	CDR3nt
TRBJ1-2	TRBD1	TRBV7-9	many	CASSSLGQGVDYGYTF	TGTGCCAGCAGCTCCCTGGGACAGGGGGTTGACTATGGCTACACCTTC
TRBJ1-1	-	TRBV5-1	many	CASMGQTNGKAFF	TGCGCCAGCATGGGGCAAACGAACGGAAAAGCTTTCTTT
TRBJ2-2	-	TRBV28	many	CASSSTGVYTGELFF	TGTGCCAGCAGTTCAACGGGAGTATACACCGGGGAGCTGTTTTTT
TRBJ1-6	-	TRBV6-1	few	CASSPRPYYNSPLHF	TGTGCCAGCAGTCCTCGACCCTATTATAATTCACCCCTCCACTTT
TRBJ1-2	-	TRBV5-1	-	CASSLDHGDNNYGYTF	TGCGCCAGCAGCTTGGACCATGGGGACAATAACTATGGCTACACCTTC
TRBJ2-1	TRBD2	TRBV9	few	CASSVSGSNEQFF	TGTGCCAGCAGCGTGAGCGGGAGTAATGAGCAGTTCTTC
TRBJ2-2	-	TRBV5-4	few	CASSRGGQAGDTGELFF	TGTGCCAGCAGCCGGGGGGGACAGGCCGGGGACACCGGGGAGCTGTTTTTT
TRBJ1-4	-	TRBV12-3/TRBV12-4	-	CASSLAGVGKLFF	TGCGCCAGCAGTTTAGCGGGAGTTGGAAAACTGTTTTTT
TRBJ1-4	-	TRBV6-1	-	CASTQSGARNEKLFF	TGTGCCAGCACCCAGAGTGGGGCCCGCAATGAAAAACTGTTTTTT
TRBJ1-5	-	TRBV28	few	CATQPSNQPQHF	TGTGCCACCCAGCCCTCCAATCAGCCCCAGCATTTT
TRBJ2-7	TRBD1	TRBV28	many	CASSLRQGINYEQYF	TGTGCCAGCAGTTTAAGACAGGGAATTAACTACGAGCAGTACTTC
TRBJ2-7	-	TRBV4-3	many	CASSQYKGDEQYF	TGCGCCAGCAGCCAATACAAAGGCGACGAGCAGTACTTC
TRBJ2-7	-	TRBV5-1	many	CASSGESVSYEQYF	TGCGCCAGCAGCGGGGAGAGCGTTTCCTACGAGCAGTACTTC
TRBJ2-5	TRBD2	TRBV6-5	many	CASSYSMSGSGETQYF	TGTGCCAGCAGTTACTCGATGAGCGGGAGTGGGGAGACCCAGTACTTC
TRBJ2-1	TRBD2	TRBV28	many	CASSRLSGRTYNEQFF	TGTGCCAGCAGCCGACTGAGCGGGAGGACCTACAATGAGCAGTTCTTC
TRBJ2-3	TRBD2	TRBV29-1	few	CSVWIPLAGSTDTQYF	TGCAGCGTTTGGATCCCACTAGCGGGAAGCACAGATACGCAGTATTTT
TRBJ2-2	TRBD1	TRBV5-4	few	CASSWDRVNTGELFF	TGTGCCAGCAGCTGGGACAGGGTGAACACCGGGGAGCTGTTTTTT
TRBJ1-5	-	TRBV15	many	CATSSRPPRHADSNQPQHF	TGTGCCACCAGCAGTCGTCCCCCCCGACACGCTGACAGCAATCAGCCCCAGCATTTT
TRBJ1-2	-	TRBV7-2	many	CASSLEVRNYPGYTF	TGTGCCAGCAGCTTAGAGGTCAGGAATTATCCGGGCTACACCTTC
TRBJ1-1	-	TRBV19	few	CASSIGQTEAFF	TGTGCCAGTAGTATAGGACAGACTGAAGCTTTCTTT
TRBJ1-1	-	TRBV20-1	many	CSAREFRTANTEAFF	TGCAGTGCTAGGGAGTTCAGGACTGCCAACACTGAAGCTTTCTTT
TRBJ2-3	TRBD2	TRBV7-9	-	CASSSEGTSGPTDTQYF	TGTGCCAGCAGCTCCGAGGGGACTAGCGGTCCCACAGATACGCAGTATTTT
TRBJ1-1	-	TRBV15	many	CATSRDGNIGTEAFF	TGTGCCACCAGCAGAGATGGGAACATCGGTACTGAAGCTTTCTTT
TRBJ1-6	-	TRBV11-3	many	CASSLRSGIDNSPLHF	TGTGCCAGCAGCTTAAGGTCGGGAATCGATAATTCACCCCTCCACTTT
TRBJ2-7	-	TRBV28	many	CASRGTPPSYEQYF	TGTGCCAGCAGGGGGACGCCCCCTTCCTACGAGCAGTACTTC